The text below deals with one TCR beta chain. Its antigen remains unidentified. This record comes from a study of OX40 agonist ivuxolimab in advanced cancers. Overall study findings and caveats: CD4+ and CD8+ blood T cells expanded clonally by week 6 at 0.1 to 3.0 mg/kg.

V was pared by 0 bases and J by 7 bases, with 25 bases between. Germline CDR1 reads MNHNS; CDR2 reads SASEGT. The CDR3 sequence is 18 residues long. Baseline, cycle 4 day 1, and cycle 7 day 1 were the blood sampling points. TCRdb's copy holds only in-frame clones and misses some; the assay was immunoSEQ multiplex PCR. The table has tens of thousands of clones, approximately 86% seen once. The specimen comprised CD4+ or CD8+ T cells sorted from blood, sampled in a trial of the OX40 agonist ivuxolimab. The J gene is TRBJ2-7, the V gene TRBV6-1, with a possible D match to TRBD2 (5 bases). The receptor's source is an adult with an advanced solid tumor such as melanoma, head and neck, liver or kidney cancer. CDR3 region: CASSEATGRAFGKREQYF. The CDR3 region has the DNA TGTGCCAGCAGTGAAGCGACCGGACGGGCCTTCGGGAAGAGGGAGCAGTACTTC.